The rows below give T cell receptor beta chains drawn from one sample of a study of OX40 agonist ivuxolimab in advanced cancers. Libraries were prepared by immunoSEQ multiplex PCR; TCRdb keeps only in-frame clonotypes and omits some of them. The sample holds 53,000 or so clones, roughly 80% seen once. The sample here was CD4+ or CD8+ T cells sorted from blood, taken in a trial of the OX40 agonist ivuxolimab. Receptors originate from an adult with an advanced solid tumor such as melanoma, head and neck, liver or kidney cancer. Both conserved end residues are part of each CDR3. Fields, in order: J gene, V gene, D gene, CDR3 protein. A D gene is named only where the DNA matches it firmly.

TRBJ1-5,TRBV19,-,CASSIPLNQPQHF
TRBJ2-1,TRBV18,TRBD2,CASSSTSGTYNEQFF
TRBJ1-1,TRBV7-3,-,CASRAGTNTEAFF
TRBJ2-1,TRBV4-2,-,CASSLGRNNEQFF
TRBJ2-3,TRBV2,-,CASNPQTSTDTQYF
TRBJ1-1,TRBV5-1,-,CASSLGVPRNTEAFF
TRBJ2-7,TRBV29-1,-,CSVEGTYEQYF
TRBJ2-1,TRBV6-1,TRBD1,CASSARDRRYNEQFF
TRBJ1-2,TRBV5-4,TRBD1,CASSLARTGNYGYTF
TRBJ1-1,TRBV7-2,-,CASSLEGSTEAFF
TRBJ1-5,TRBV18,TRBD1,CASSPPGQGGGQPQHF
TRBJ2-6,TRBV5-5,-,CASSLGRSGANVLTF